The clone carrying this TCR beta chain appeared a few times. The antigen remains unidentified. These data belong to a study of post-analysis software for immune sequencing data. Study information: Patients had relapsing-remitting, secondary progressive or progressive-relapsing multiple sclerosis; some lacked subtype. Study-level findings and limits: Normalized Chao1 diversity was significantly reduced in patients versus controls. F measure clustering grouped samples strongly by preparation batch. Patients carried 4 or 5 TRBV segments more frequently than controls did, and TRBV5-6, TRBV5-1 and TRBV20-1 were among them.

With 0 bases removed from V and 2 bases from J, the gap between germline ends came to 8 bases. Germline-derived CDR1 and CDR2 are WSHSY and SAAADI. CDR3 length: 15 residues. Unique molecular identifiers tagged the TCR beta cDNA libraries. TCRdb fed the PCR reads into MiXCR, producing one record per CDR3 protein. This table has 550,000 to 700,000 distinct CDR3 sequences, around 47% appearing once. Sequencing was done on a sample of blood. This chain uses TRBV10-2 with TRBJ1-5, with D uncertain. The sequence was obtained from a girl between 10 and 17 years old with multiple sclerosis. CDR3 in DNA: TGCGCCAGCAGTGAGTCCGGACCGGGCAATCAGCCCCAGCATTTT. This sequence encodes CASSESGPGNQPQHF.